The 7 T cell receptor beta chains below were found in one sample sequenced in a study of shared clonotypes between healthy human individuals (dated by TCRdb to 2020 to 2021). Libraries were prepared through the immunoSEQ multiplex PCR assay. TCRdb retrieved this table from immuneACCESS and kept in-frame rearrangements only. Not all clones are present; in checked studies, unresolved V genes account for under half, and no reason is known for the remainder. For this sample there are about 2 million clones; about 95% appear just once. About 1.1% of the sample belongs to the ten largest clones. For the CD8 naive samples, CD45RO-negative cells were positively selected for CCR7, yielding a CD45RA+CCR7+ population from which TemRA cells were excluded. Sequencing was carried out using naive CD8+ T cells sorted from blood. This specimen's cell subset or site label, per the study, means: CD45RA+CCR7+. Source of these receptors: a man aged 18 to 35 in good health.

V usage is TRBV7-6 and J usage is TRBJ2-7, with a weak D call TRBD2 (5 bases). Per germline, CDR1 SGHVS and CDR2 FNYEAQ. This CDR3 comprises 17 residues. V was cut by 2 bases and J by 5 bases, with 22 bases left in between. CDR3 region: CASSLLAPGTGMDEQYF. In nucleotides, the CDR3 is TGTGCCAGCAGCTTATTGGCCCCTGGTACGGGGATGGACGAGCAGTACTTC. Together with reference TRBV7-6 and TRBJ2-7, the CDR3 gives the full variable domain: GAGVSQSPRYKVTKRGQDVALRCDPISGHVSLYWYRQALGQGPEFLTYFNYEAQQDKSGLPNDRFSAERPEGSISTLTIQRTEQRDSAMYRCASSLLAPGTGMDEQYFGPGTRLTVT.

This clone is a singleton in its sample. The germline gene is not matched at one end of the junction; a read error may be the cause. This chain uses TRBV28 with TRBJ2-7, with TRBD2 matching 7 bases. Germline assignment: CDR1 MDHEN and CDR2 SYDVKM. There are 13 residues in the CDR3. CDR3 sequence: CASSLGGGSLVHF. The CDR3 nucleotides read TGTGCCAGCAGTCTGGGCGGGGGTAGCCTCGTCCACTTC.

The CDR3: CAWSVTRNEQYF. The CDR3 region has the DNA TGTGCCTGGAGTGTAACCAGAAACGAGCAGTACTTC. The J gene is TRBJ2-7, the V gene TRBV30; D remains ambiguous. CDR3 size: 12 residues. V was clipped by 0 bases and J by 5 bases, with 8 bases between them. Germline V gives CDR1 GTSNPN, CDR2 SVGIG (reference sequence). The variable domain in full, with the rest retrieved from reference TRBV30 and TRBJ2-7, is SQTIHQWPATLVQPVGSPLSLECTVEGTSNPNLYWYRQAAGRGLQLLFYSVGIGQISSEVPQNLSASRPQDRQFILSSKKLLLSDSGFYLCAWSVTRNEQYFGPGTRLTVT.

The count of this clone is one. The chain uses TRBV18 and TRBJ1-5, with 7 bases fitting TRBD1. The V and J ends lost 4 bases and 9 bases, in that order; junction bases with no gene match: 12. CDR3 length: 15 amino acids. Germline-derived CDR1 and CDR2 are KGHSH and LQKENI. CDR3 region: CASSQGAGEMRPQHF. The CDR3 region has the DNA TGTGCCAGCTCACAGGGGGCAGGGGAAATGAGGCCCCAGCATTTT.

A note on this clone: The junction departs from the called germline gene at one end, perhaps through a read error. The CDR3 bases are TGTGCCAGCAGCGAAGAAAGACAGGGGGCTCGTGAGACCCAGTACTTC. Its translation: CASSEERQGARETQYF. The chain uses TRBV2 and TRBJ2-5; 10 bases align to TRBD1. The CDR3 length is 16 residues. Germline V gene sequence: CDR1 SNHLY, CDR2 FYNNEI.

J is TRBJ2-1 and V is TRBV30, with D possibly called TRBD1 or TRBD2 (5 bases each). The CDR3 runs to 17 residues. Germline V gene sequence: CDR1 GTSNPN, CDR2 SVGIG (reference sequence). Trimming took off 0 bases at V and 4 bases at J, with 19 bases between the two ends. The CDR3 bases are TGTGCCTGGAGTGTACGGATAGGGGACCCTCTATACAATGAGCAGTTCTTC. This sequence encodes CAWSVRIGDPLYNEQFF.

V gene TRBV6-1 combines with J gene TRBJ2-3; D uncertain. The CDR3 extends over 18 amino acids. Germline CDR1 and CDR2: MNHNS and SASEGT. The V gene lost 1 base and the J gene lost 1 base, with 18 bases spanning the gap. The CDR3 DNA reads TGTGCCAGCAGTGAAGGCTGGGCCGCCCTACCACGCACAGATACGCAGTATTTT. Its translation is CASSEGWAALPRTDTQYF.